Shown below are 18 T cell receptor beta chains from a single sample sequenced in a study of T cell responses to AZD1222 COVID-19 vaccine. Using immunoSEQ multiplex PCR, the repertoire was profiled, and TCRdb retains in-frame clones only, with some absent. The table includes roughly 120,000 clones, approximately 83% detected once. The sample here was peripheral blood, taken on day 0 of AZD1222 vaccination. All receptors derive from an adult in good health.

The V call is TRBV4-2, the J call TRBJ1-1, with D possibly TRBD1 on 6 matching bases. Germline CDR1 reads LGHNA; CDR2 reads YNFKEQ. V was pared by 2 bases and J by 1 base, with 14 bases between. CDR3 length: 16 amino acids. CDR3 nucleotides: TGTGCCAGCAGCCAATGGACAGCGAGTACGAACACTGAAGCTTTCTTT. As protein: CASSQWTASTNTEAFF.

The chain employs TRBV6-1 and TRBJ2-7; 9 nucleotides line up with TRBD1. This CDR3 is 15 amino acids long. The V segment lost 3 bases and the J segment 3 bases; nucleotides outside the gene matches: 6. The V gene's germline CDR1 is MNHNS and CDR2 SASEGT. CDR3 sequence: CASSEGTGSIYEQYF. The CDR3 DNA is TGTGCCAGCAGTGAGGGGACAGGGTCTATCTACGAGCAGTACTTC.

The chain has TRBV6-5 and TRBJ2-1; 9 bases match TRBD1. Germline V lookup: CDR1 MNHEY, CDR2 SVGAGI. Germline trimming cut 4 bases from V and 15 bases from J; bases unmatched to any gene: 7. CDR3 size: 12 residues. This CDR3 is CASSSTGGRRFF. CDR3 in DNA: TGTGCCAGCAGTTCAACAGGGGGCCGAAGGTTCTTC.

This rearrangement joins TRBV14 to TRBJ1-1, with D perhaps TRBD1 (6 bases). Germline values: CDR1 SGHDN, CDR2 FVKESK. The CDR3 sequence is 17 residues long. Trimming removed 0 bases at V and 0 bases at J, with 14 bases between. CDR3 sequence reads: CASSQDRGGGMNTEAFF. The CDR3, as DNA: TGTGCCAGCAGCCAAGACAGGGGCGGCGGGATGAACACTGAAGCTTTCTTT.

The chain carries TRBV2 and TRBJ2-5; D assignment may be TRBD1 or TRBD2 (6 bases each). Trimming took 5 bases from V and 5 from J, leaving 15 bases between them. Per the germline V gene, CDR1 is SNHLY and CDR2 is FYNNEI. CDR3 length equals 14 residues. This CDR3 is CASSSFGGLETQYF. CDR3 bases: TGTGCCAGCAGTTCTTTTGGGGGGCTGGAGACCCAGTACTTC.

CDR3 sequence reads: CASSQDRTSYTF. The CDR3 DNA sequence: TGTGCCAGCAGCCAAGATAGGACTAGCTACACCTTC. This rearrangement joins TRBV3-1 (or the pseudogene TRBV3-2) to TRBJ1-2; D remains unclear. The V end lost 0 bases, the J end lost 9 bases, and 8 bases lay between the germline ends. There are 12 residues in the CDR3. Germline V gene sequence: CDR1 LGHDT, CDR2 YNNKEL (reference sequence).

DNA for the CDR3: TGTGCCTGGAGTTTAGTGGTTCATGTTCAGCCCCAGCATTTT. Residues: CAWSLVVHVQPQHF. The V and J genes are TRBV30 and TRBJ1-5; no definite D call. Per the germline V gene, CDR1 is GTSNPN and CDR2 is SVGIG (reference sequence). The CDR3 spans 14 residues. The ends were cut back, 2 bases at V and 6 bases at J, with 14 bases in the middle.

The rearrangement uses TRBV6-5 and TRBJ1-6; TRBD1 might be the D (5 bases). The CDR3 has 14 amino acids. Trimming shortened V by 8 bases and J by 7 bases, and 15 bases separated the two germline ends. Germline assignment: CDR1 MNHEY and CDR2 SVGAGI. CDR3 in DNA: TGTGCCAGCCGTCCGGGGGGTCCCAATTCACCCCTCCACTTT. Encoded protein: CASRPGGPNSPLHF.

The V call is TRBV7-6, the J call TRBJ1-1; the D is unclear. CDR1 is SGHVS and CDR2 is FNYEAQ in the germline V gene. The CDR3 covers 14 residues. Trimming cost V 1 base and J 6 bases, with 12 bases left between them. CDR3 coding DNA: TGTGCCAGCAGCTTAGGGGTGGGGAGTTCTGAAGCTTTCTTT. Protein sequence: CASSLGVGSSEAFF. The variable domain in full, completed from reference TRBV7-6 and TRBJ1-1, reads GAGVSQSPRYKVTKRGQDVALRCDPISGHVSLYWYRQALGQGPEFLTYFNYEAQQDKSGLPNDRFSAERPEGSISTLTIQRTEQRDSAMYRCASSLGVGSSEAFFGQGTRLTVV.

CDR3 coding DNA: TGTGCCACCCAAGACAGGGGGCAATATGGCTACACCTTC. This sequence encodes CATQDRGQYGYTF. The genes are TRBV24-1 and TRBJ1-2; 10 positions match TRBD1. Germline values: CDR1 KGHDR, CDR2 SFDVKD. There are 13 residues in the CDR3. The V segment lost 9 bases and the J segment 5 bases; nucleotides outside the gene matches: 5.

The rearrangement links TRBV30 to TRBJ1-2, with TRBD1 identical over 7 bases. The CDR3 is made up of 12 amino acids. The J segment lost 6 bases and the V segment lost 5 bases, leaving 6 bases of the junction unmatched. Looked up from germline, CDR1 is GTSNPN and CDR2 is SVGIG (reference sequence). For the CDR3, the DNA is TGTGCCTGGGGACAGGCGGGACATGGCTACACCTTC. Protein: CAWGQAGHGYTF.

The chain employs TRBV3-1 (or the pseudogene TRBV3-2) and TRBJ1-5; D remains unclear. Trimming took off 4 bases at V and 3 bases at J, with 13 bases between the two ends. The CDR3 spans 15 residues. Germline V lookup: CDR1 LGHDT, CDR2 YNNKEL (reference sequence). The CDR3 DNA follows: TGTGCCAGCAGCCCCCGGGGTTTTACCAATCAGCCCCAGCATTTT. It translates to CASSPRGFTNQPQHF.

V usage is TRBV11-2 and J usage is TRBJ1-1; D is undetermined. CDR1 and CDR2 from the germline V gene are SGHAT and FQNNGV. The CDR3 contains 13 residues. Trimming shortened V by 1 base and J by 6 bases, and 9 bases separated the two germline ends. As DNA, the CDR3 is TGTGCCAGCAGCTTAGCCCCGAGGGCTGAAGCTTTCTTT. It codes for CASSLAPRAEAFF.

The chain is built from TRBV6-5 and TRBJ2-2, with D possibly being TRBD1 (6 bases). Trimming cost V 5 bases and J 7 bases, with 8 bases left between them. The length of the CDR3 is 12 residues. Germline V lookup: CDR1 MNHEY, CDR2 SVGAGI. CDR3 coding DNA: TGTGCCAGCAGTCAGGGGAACGGGGAGCTGTTTTTT. It translates to CASSQGNGELFF.

The J gene is TRBJ2-1, the V gene TRBV7-3; D is possibly TRBD1 (6 bases). V lost 4 bases and J lost 7, with 23 bases in between. Germline V gene sequence: CDR1 SGHTA, CDR2 FQGTGA. The CDR3 is made up of 17 amino acids. The CDR3, as DNA: TGTGCCAGCAGCTCTAGGGGCGGACCCCTCAGGGGTAATGAGCAGTTCTTC. Encoded protein: CASSSRGGPLRGNEQFF.

The chain has TRBV7-2 and TRBJ2-1; TRBD2 agrees at 8 bases. The CDR3 has 14 residues. V gave up 7 bases and J gave up 12 bases; unmatched junction bases: 14. The germline V gene encodes CDR1 SGHTA and CDR2 FQGNSA. CDR3 residues: CASIISLAGIGQFF. Written as DNA, the CDR3 is TGTGCCAGCATCATTTCGTTAGCGGGAATCGGGCAGTTCTTC.

This clone was counted only a few times. The CDR3 DNA reads TGTGCCAGCAGTGAATTAACAGGGGTAAACCAAGAGACCCAGTACTTC. Its translation: CASSELTGVNQETQYF. This chain joins TRBV25-1 and TRBJ2-5; TRBD1 aligns across 7 bases. CDR3 size: 16 residues. Germline CDR1 and CDR2: MGHDK and SYGVNS. V was clipped by 1 base and J by 0 bases; unmatched bases: 5.

The gene calls are TRBV6-5 and TRBJ2-4; no firm D call. The CDR3 spans 15 residues. CDR1 is MNHEY and CDR2 is SVGAGI in the germline V gene. V was cut by 0 bases and J by 2 bases, with 8 bases left in between. CDR3 residues: CASSYSRWTKNIQYF. As DNA, the CDR3 is TGTGCCAGCAGTTACTCCCGCTGGACCAAAAACATTCAGTACTTC.